This TCR beta chain was found in a study of beta chain features in type 1 diabetes. The sequenced template was cDNA made from the entire isolated RNA. The method was immunoSEQ multiplex PCR; TCRdb's version includes in-frame clones alone and lacks a portion of them. The top ten hold around 0.02% of the sample, which has about 360,000 clones, 10% to 15% seen once. The germline V gene encodes CDR1 SGHTA and CDR2 FQGNSA. The CDR3 consists of 15 residues. The trim removed 7 bases at V and 4 bases at J, leaving 12 bases unmatched. Sample: naive CD4+ T cells from blood. This receptor was identified in a man aged 18 to 35 in good health. The chain couples TRBV7-2 to TRBJ1-2, with TRBD1 matching over 7 bases. The chain's CDR3 is CASTISPGQIYGYTF. The CDR3 region has the DNA TGTGCCAGCACAATTTCTCCGGGACAGATCTATGGCTACACCTTC.